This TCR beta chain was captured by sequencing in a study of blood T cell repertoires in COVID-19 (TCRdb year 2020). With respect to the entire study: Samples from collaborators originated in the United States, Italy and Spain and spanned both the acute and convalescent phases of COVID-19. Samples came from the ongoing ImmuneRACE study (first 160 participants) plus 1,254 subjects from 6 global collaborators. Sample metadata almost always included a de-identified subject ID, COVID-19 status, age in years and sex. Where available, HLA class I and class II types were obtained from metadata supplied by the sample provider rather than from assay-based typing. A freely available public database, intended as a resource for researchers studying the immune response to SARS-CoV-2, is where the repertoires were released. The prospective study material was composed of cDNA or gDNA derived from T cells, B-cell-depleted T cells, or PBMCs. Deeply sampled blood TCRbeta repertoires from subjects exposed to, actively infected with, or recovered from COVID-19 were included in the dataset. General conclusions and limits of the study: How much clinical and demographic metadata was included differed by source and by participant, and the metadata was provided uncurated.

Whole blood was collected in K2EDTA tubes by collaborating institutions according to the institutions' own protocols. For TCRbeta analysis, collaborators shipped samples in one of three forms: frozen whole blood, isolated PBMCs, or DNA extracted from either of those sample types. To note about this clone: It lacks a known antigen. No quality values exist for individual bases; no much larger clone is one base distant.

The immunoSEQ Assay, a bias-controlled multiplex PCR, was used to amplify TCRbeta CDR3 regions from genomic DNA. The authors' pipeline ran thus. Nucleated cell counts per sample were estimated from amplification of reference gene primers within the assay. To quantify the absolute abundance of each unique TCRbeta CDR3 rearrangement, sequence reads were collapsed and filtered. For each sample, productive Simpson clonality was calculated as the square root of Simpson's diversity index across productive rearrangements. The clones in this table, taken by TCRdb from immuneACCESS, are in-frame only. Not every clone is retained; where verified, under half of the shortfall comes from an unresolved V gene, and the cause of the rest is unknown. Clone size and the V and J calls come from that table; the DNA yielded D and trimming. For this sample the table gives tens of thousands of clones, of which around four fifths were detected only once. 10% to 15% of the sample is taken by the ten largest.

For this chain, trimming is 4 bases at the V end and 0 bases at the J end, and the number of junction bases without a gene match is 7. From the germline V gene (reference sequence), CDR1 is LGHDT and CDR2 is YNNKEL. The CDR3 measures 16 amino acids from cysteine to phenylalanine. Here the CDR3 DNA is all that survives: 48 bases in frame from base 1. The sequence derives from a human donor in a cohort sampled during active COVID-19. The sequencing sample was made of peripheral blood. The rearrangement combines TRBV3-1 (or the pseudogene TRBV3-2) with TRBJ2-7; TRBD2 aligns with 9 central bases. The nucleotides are TGTGCCAGCAGCCGCAGCCTTAGCGGGGGCTCCTACGAGCAGTACTTC. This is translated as CASSRSLSGGSYEQYF.